What follows is one T cell receptor beta chain and its context. Its cognate antigen is unknown. MiXCR, applied by TCRdb to the RT-PCR reads, yields one record per CDR3 protein. The table records about 650,000 distinct CDR3 sequences, approximately 15% of them present only once. This CDR3 has 14 amino acids. Germline CDR1 and CDR2: SEHNR and FQNEAQ (reference sequence). Trimming stripped 5 bases from V and 2 bases from J, with 10 bases between. The data belong to a study of response to subunit inactivated influenza vaccine. Whole-study findings and limits: Each seasonal influenza vaccination, the authors suggested, recruits few new T cells.

This receptor was identified in a man aged 50 or older who received an inactivated influenza vaccine. Source: PBMCs from blood, taken approximately 15 days before vaccination. The rearrangement links TRBV7-9 to TRBJ2-4, with a tentative D call TRBD1 (6 bases). In nucleotides, the CDR3 is TGTGCCAGCAGCGACGACAGGACCAAAAACATTCAGTACTTC. Its protein is CASSDDRTKNIQYF.